This T cell receptor (beta chain) was identified during a study of T cells in localized non-small cell lung cancer. Assay: immunoSEQ multiplex PCR; the TCRdb copy retains only in-frame clones and omits some. The data show 30,000 to 35,000 clones, about 90% seen once. The count of this clone is one. Its antigen remains unknown. CDR1 is MNHEY and CDR2 is SMNVEV in the germline V gene (reference sequence). Trimming removed 3 bases at V and 1 base at J, with 6 bases between. The CDR3 consists of 13 residues. Notes on the study in general: Median detection of top 100 tumor clones in adjacent lung was about 60 clones. The highest T cell clonality was in uninvolved adjacent lung, above tumor.

The J gene is TRBJ1-1, the V gene TRBV27; a weak D match, TRBD1 (5 bases). The sample consisted of peripheral blood, taken before any cancer treatment. This receptor was identified in a woman aged 35 to 75 with stage I lung adenocarcinoma. CDR3 loop: CASSFRANTEAFF. The CDR3 DNA reads TGTGCCAGCAGTTTCAGGGCGAACACTGAAGCTTTCTTT.